This paragraph covers one TCR beta chain sequence. This record belongs to a study of OX40 agonist ivuxolimab in advanced cancers. About the research overall: The patients got ivuxolimab, which is an agonistic anti-OX40 (CD134) antibody.

This table comes from immunoSEQ multiplex PCR, and its TCRdb copy is limited to in-frame clones, with some not included. The table lists around 25,000 clones, around 83% of them singletons. From germline, CDR1 is SGHTA and CDR2 FQGTGA. The CDR3 consists of 16 residues. J lost 2 bases, V lost 3 bases, and 4 bases had no gene match. The gene calls are TRBV7-3 and TRBJ2-3; 11 nucleotides match TRBD2. This sequence originates from an adult with an advanced solid tumor such as melanoma, head and neck, liver or kidney cancer. Specimen: CD4+ or CD8+ T cells sorted from blood, collected in a trial of the OX40 agonist ivuxolimab. This CDR3 is CASSFVAGGPTDTQYF. The CDR3 DNA sequence: TGTGCCAGCAGCTTTGTAGCGGGGGGGCCCACAGATACGCAGTATTTT.